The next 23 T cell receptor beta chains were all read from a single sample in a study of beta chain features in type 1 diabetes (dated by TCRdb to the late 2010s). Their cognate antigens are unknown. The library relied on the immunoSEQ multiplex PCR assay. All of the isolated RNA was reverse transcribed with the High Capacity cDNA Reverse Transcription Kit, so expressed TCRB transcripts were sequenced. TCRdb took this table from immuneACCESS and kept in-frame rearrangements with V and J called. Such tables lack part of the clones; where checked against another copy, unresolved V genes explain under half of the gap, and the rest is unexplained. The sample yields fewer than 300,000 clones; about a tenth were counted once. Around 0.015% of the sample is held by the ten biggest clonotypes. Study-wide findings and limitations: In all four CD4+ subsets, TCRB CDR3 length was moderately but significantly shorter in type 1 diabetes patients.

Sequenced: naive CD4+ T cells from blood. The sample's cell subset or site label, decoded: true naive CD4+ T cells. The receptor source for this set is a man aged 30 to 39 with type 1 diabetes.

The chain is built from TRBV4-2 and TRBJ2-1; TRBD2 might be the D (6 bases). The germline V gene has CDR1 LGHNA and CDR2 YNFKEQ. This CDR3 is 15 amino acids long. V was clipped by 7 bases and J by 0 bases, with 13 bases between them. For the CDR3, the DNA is TGTGCCAGCACCTCGGGGGTTCGCTCCTACAATGAGCAGTTCTTC. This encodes CASTSGVRSYNEQFF.

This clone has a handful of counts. The CDR3: CSARDYHEQFF. The CDR3 bases are TGCAGTGCTCGGGACTATCATGAGCAGTTCTTC. The rearrangement uses TRBV20-1 and TRBJ2-1; 7 positions agree with TRBD2. This CDR3 has 11 residues. J lost 8 bases, V lost 5 bases, and 3 bases had no gene match. Germline V gene sequence: CDR1 DFQATT, CDR2 SNEGSKA (reference sequence).

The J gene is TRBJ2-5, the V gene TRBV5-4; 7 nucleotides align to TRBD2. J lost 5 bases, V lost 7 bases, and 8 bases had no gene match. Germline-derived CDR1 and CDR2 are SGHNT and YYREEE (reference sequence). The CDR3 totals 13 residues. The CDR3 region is CASAYGEGETQYF. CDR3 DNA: TGTGCCAGCGCTTACGGGGAGGGGGAGACCCAGTACTTC.

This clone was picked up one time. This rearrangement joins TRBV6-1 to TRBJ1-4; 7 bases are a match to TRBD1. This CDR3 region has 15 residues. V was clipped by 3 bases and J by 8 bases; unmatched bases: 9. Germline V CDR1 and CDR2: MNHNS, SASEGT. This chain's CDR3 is CASSDLGQRKEKLFF. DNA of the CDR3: TGTGCCAGCAGTGATTTGGGACAGAGAAAAGAAAAACTGTTTTTT.

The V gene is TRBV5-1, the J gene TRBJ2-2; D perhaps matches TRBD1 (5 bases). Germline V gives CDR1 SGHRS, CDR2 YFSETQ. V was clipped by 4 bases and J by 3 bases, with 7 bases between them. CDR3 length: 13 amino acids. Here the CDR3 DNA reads TGCGCCAGCAGCGTGACAGACACCGGGGAGCTGTTTTTT. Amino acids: CASSVTDTGELFF.

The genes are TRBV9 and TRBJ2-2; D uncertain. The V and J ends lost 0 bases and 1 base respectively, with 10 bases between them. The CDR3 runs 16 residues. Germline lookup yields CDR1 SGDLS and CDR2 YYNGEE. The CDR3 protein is CASSVAPQKNTGELFF. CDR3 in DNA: TGTGCCAGCAGCGTAGCTCCCCAGAAGAACACCGGGGAGCTGTTTTTT.

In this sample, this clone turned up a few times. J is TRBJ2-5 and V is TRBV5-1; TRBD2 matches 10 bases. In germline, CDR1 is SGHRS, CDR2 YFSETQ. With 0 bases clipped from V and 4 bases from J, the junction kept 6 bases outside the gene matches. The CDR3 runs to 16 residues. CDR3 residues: CASSLEPGLAIETQYF. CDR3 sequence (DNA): TGCGCCAGCAGCTTGGAACCGGGACTAGCGATAGAGACCCAGTACTTC.

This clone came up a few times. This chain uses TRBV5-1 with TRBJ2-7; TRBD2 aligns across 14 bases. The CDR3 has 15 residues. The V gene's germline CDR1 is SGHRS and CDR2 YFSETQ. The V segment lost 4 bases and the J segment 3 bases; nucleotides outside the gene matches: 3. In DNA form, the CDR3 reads TGCGCCAGCAGCACGGGACTAGCGGGGGTCTACGAGCAGTACTTC. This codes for CASSTGLAGVYEQYF.

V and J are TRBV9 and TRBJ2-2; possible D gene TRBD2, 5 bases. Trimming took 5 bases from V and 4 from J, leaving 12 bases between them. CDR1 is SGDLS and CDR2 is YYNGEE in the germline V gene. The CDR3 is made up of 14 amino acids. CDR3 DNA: TGTGCCAGCAGATCGAGCGGACTCACCGGGGAGCTGTTTTTT. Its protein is CASRSSGLTGELFF.

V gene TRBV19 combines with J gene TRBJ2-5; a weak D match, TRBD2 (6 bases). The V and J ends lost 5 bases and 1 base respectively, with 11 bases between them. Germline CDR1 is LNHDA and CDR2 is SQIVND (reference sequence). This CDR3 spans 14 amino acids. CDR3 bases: TGTGCCAGTAGTTGGGCGGGGATCCAAGAGACCCAGTACTTC. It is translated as CASSWAGIQETQYF.

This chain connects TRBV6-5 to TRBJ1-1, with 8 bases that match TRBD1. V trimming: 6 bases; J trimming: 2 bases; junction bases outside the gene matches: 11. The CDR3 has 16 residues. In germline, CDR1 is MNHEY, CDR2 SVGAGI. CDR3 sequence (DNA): TGTGCCAGCAGCTACGCAGGGGGCTCCTTTAACACTGAAGCTTTCTTT. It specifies CASSYAGGSFNTEAFF.

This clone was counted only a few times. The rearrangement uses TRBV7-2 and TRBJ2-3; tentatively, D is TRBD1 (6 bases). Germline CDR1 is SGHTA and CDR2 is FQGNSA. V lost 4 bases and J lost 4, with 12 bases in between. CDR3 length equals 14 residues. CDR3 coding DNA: TGTGCCAGCAGCTACAGGGATGGCCCAGATACGCAGTATTTT. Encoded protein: CASSYRDGPDTQYF.

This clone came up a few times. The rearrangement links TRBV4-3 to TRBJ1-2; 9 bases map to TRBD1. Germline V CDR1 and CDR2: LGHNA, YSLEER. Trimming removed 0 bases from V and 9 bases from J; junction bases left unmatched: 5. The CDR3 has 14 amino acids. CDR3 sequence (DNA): TGCGCCAGCAGCCAAGAGGGGGACAGGGCTAGCTACACCTTC. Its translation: CASSQEGDRASYTF.

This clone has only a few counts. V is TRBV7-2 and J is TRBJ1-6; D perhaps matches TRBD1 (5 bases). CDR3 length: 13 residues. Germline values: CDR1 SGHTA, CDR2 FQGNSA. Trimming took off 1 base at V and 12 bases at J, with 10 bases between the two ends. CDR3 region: CASSLDQGLPLHF. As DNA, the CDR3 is TGTGCCAGCAGCTTAGATCAGGGATTACCCCTCCACTTT.

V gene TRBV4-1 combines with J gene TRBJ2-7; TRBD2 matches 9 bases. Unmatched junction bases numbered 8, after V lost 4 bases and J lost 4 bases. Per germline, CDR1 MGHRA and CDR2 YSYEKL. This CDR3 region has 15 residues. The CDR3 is CASSLSGGFGYEQYF. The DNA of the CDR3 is TGCGCCAGCAGCCTCAGCGGGGGGTTTGGGTACGAGCAGTACTTC.

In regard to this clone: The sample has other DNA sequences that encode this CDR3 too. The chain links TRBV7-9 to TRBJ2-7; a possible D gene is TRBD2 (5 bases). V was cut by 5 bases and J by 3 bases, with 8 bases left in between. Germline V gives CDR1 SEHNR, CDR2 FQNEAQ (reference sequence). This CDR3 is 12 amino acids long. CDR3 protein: CASSLRGYEQYF. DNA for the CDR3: TGTGCCAGCAGCCTACGGGGCTACGAGCAGTACTTC.

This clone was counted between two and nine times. CDR3 protein: CASSPNTDRRAEKLFF. CDR3 nucleotides: TGTGCCAGCAGCCCCAATACGGACAGGCGGGCGGAAAAACTGTTTTTT. The rearrangement uses TRBV4-2 and TRBJ1-4, with TRBD1 matching over 7 bases. V lost 4 bases and J lost 8; bases outside the gene matches: 13. Germline CDR1 is LGHNA and CDR2 is YNFKEQ. The CDR3 is 16 amino acids.

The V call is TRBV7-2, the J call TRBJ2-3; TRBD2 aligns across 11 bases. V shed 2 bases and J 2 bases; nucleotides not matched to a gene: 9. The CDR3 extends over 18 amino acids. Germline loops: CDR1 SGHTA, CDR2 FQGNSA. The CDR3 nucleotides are TGTGCCAGCAGCTTAATCAAGGCTAGCGGGGGGCCCACAGATACGCAGTATTTT. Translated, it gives CASSLIKASGGPTDTQYF.

CDR3 nucleotides: TGTGCCAGCAGCTTGGGAACAGCCCACGAGCAGTACTTC. Translation gives CASSLGTAHEQYF. J is TRBJ2-5 and V is TRBV5-6; D is unclear. The J call may be wrong; the DNA end is better matched by TRBJ2-7. Germline CDR1 is SGHDT and CDR2 is YYEEEE. The CDR3 spans 13 residues.

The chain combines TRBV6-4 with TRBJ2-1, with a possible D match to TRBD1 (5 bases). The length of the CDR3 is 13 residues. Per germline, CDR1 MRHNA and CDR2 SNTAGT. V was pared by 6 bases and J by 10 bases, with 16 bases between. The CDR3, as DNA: TGTGCCAGCAGCCTTAGGGGCAGAATGGAGCAGTTCTTC. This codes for CASSLRGRMEQFF.

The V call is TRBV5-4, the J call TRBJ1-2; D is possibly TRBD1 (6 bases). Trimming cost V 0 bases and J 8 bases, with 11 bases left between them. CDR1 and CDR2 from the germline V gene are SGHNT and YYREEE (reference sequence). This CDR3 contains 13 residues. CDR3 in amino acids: CASSLDRAYGYTF. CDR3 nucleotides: TGTGCCAGCAGCTTGGACAGGGCGTACGGCTACACCTTC.

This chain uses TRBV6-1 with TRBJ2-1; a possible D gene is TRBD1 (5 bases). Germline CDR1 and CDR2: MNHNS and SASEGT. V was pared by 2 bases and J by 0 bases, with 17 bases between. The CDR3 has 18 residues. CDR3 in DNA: TGTGCCAGCAGTGAAAGGGGCTCGCTTCCGAGCTCCTACAATGAGCAGTTCTTC. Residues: CASSERGSLPSSYNEQFF.

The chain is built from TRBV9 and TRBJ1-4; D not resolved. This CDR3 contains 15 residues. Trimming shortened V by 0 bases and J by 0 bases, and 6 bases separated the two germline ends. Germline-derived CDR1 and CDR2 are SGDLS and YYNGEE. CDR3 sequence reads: CASSVGAATNEKLFF. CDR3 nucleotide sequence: TGTGCCAGCAGCGTAGGAGCTGCAACTAATGAAAAACTGTTTTTT. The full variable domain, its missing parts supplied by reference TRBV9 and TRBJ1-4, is DSGVTQTPKHLITATGQRVTLRCSPRSGDLSVYWYQQSLDQGLQFLIQYYNGEERAKGNILERFSAQQFPDLHSELNLSSLELGDSALYFCASSVGAATNEKLFFGSGTQLSVL.